A selection of T cell receptor beta chains follows, all from one sample in a study of chemoradiotherapy in HPV16-positive cancers. Clones were read by immunoSEQ multiplex PCR, and TCRdb kept only the in-frame ones, dropping some. The sample data list more than 60 clones. Sequenced material: tumor tissue, taken from a patient who underwent chemoradiotherapy. The receptors here all came from a human donor with HPV-associated anogenital cancer. Both conserved end residues are part of each CDR3. The D gene is left open where the match is weak. Part of the rows lack a size; the others show once, few, many or a class for expanded clones.

CDR3aa	CDR3nt	abundance	v_gene	j_gene	d_gene
CASSVGVGLFAEAFF	TGTGCCAGCAGCGTAGGGGTAGGGTTGTTCGCTGAAGCTTTCTTT	few	TRBV9	TRBJ1-1	-
CASSLEWGAHGYTF	TGTGCCAGCAGCTTGGAGTGGGGAGCGCATGGCTACACCTTC	once	TRBV5-6	TRBJ1-2	-
CAISGVTGEDTEAFF	TGTGCCATCAGTGGCGTGACGGGAGAGGACACTGAAGCTTTCTTT	once	TRBV10-3	TRBJ1-1	-
CASIYTGGTDTQYF	TGTGCCAGCATCTACACAGGGGGAACAGATACGCAGTATTTT	-	TRBV11-2	TRBJ2-3	TRBD1
CASSEAALAGGTGELFF	TGTGCCAGCAGTGAAGCGGCGTTGGCGGGAGGCACCGGGGAGCTGTTTTTT	once	TRBV6-1	TRBJ2-2	TRBD2
CASSAYTSGGGETQYF	TGTGCCAGCAGCGCCTATACTAGCGGGGGAGGGGAGACCCAGTACTTC	once	TRBV9	TRBJ2-5	TRBD2
CASSQDVRGFSYEQYF	TGCGCCAGCAGCCAAGATGTCCGGGGATTCTCCTACGAGCAGTACTTC	-	TRBV4-3	TRBJ2-7	-
CASSQVLGTTWAEAFF	TGTGCCAGCAGCCAAGTATTGGGGACAACTTGGGCTGAAGCTTTCTTT	-	TRBV4-2	TRBJ1-1	-
CASSLEVAGGPAGELFF	TGCGCCAGCAGCTTGGAAGTAGCGGGGGGGCCTGCCGGGGAGCTGTTTTTT	-	TRBV5-1	TRBJ2-2	TRBD2
CASSTRDRGPAETQYF	TGTGCCAGCAGTACACGGGACAGGGGGCCCGCGGAGACCCAGTACTTC	-	TRBV28	TRBJ2-5	TRBD1
CASSYFHGARVEKLFF	TGTGCCAGCAGTTACTTCCATGGGGCCAGGGTAGAAAAACTGTTTTTT	-	TRBV6-5	TRBJ1-4	-